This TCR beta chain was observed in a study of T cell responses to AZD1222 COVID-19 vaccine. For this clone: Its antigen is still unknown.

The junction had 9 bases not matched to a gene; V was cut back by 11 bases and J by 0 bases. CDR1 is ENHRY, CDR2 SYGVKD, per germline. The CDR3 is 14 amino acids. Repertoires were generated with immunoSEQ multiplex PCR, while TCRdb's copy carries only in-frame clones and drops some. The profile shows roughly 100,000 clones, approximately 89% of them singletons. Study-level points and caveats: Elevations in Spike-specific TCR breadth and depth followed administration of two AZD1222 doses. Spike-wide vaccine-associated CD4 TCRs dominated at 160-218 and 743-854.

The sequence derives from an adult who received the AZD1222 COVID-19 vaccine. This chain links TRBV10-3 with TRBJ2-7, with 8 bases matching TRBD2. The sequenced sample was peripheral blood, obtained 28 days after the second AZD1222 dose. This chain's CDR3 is CAASLAVGSYEQYF. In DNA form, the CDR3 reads TGTGCCGCATCACTAGCGGTCGGCTCCTACGAGCAGTACTTC.